The 19 T cell receptor beta chains in this list originate from one sample, sequenced in a study of blood T cell repertoires in COVID-19. Assay: immunoSEQ multiplex PCR; the TCRdb copy retains only in-frame clones and omits some. Of more than 80,000 clones in the sample, roughly 72% were seen once. What was sequenced was peripheral blood. The receptor set was obtained from a woman between 55 and 75 years old in a cohort sampled during active or convalescent COVID-19.

The J gene is TRBJ1-1, the V gene TRBV27; perhaps TRBD1 as D (6 bases). The germline CDR1 and CDR2 sequences are MNHEY and SMNVEV (reference sequence). The CDR3 totals 15 residues. Between the trimmed V and J ends, which lost 5 bases and 0 bases, there was a span of 13 bases. DNA of the CDR3: TGTGCCAGCAGTCCAGGGGTTGGCATGAACACTGAAGCTTTCTTT. This sequence encodes CASSPGVGMNTEAFF.

To note about this clone: Other DNA sequences from this sample encode an identical CDR3 as well. Here the CDR3 reads CASSVGRDSYEQYF. CDR3 DNA sequence: TGTGCCAGCAGCGTAGGCAGGGATTCCTACGAGCAGTACTTC. The chain combines TRBV9 with TRBJ2-7; possible D gene TRBD1, 5 bases. V dropped 0 bases and J dropped 1 base, with 8 bases sitting between them. The CDR3 contains 14 residues. Germline V gives CDR1 SGDLS, CDR2 YYNGEE.

V and J are TRBV10-3 and TRBJ1-1; TRBD1 might be the D (6 bases). This CDR3 has 15 amino acids. CDR1 and CDR2 (germline): ENHRY, SYGVKD. With 4 bases removed from V and 1 base from J, the gap between germline ends came to 13 bases. The CDR3 DNA is TGTGCCATCAGTGGGGGGCCAGGGAGGAACACTGAAGCTTTCTTT. As protein: CAISGGPGRNTEAFF.

J is TRBJ1-3 and V is TRBV5-5, with D tentatively TRBD1 (6 bases). In germline, CDR1 is SGHKS, CDR2 YYEKEE (reference sequence). CDR3 length: 15 residues. The V gene lost 4 bases and the J gene lost 4 bases, with 15 bases spanning the gap. The CDR3 spells CASSGTGYGGNTIYF. In DNA form, the CDR3 reads TGTGCCAGCAGCGGAACAGGGTATGGCGGAAACACCATATATTTT.

The rearrangement links TRBV6-6 to TRBJ2-4; the D gene is possibly TRBD1 (8 bases). The CDR3 sequence is 15 residues long. V lost 6 bases and J 8 bases, leaving 20 bases between the germline ends. In germline, CDR1 is MNHNY, CDR2 SVGAGI (reference sequence). The CDR3 is CASRKGQVGGDIQYF. For the CDR3, the DNA is TGTGCCAGCAGGAAGGGACAGGTGGGGGGGGACATTCAGTACTTC.

The chain has TRBV19 and TRBJ2-3; 8 bases line up with TRBD2. The CDR3 has 14 residues. Germline trimming cut 7 bases from V and 5 bases from J; bases unmatched to any gene: 8. From germline, CDR1 is LNHDA and CDR2 SQIVND (reference sequence). The CDR3 bases are TGTGCCAGTACGGCGGGGGGCCTTGGAGATACGCAGTATTTT. Translated, it gives CASTAGGLGDTQYF.

The chain combines TRBV7-9 with TRBJ2-7, with D possibly being TRBD1 (6 bases). Deletions cut 4 bases from V and 3 bases from J, with 10 bases between. There are 13 residues in the CDR3. Germline CDR1 SEHNR, CDR2 FQNEAQ (reference sequence). The CDR3 coding sequence is TGTGCCAGCAGCTCGGGGACATTCTACGAGCAGTACTTC. Its translation is CASSSGTFYEQYF.

The rearrangement joins TRBV5-4 to TRBJ2-7, with 8 bases identical to TRBD2. The junction had 6 bases not matched to a gene; V was cut back by 0 bases and J by 4 bases. The germline gives CDR1 SGHNT, CDR2 YYREEE (reference sequence). The CDR3 has 15 amino acids. The CDR3 DNA reads TGTGCCAGCAGCTTGGCGGGGGGGTCGGGATACGAGCAGTACTTC. Its translation is CASSLAGGSGYEQYF.

The V call is TRBV5-1, the J call TRBJ2-2; D perhaps matches TRBD1 (5 bases). V was clipped by 0 bases and J by 7 bases, with 13 bases between them. Germline CDR1 SGHRS, CDR2 YFSETQ. This CDR3 region has 15 residues. CDR3 DNA sequence: TGCGCCAGCAGCTTGGACAGGCGCAATAGCGGGGAGCTGTTTTTT. Protein sequence: CASSLDRRNSGELFF.

The rearrangement links TRBV15 to TRBJ2-7; D unresolved. The CDR3 spans 15 residues. Germline lookup yields CDR1 LNHNV and CDR2 YYDKDF (reference sequence). Trimming stripped 0 bases from V and 0 bases from J, with 9 bases between. This CDR3 is CATSRDLEASYEQYF. The CDR3 DNA is TGTGCCACCAGCAGAGATCTCGAGGCCTCCTACGAGCAGTACTTC.

V gene TRBV5-1 combines with J gene TRBJ1-2; D is perhaps TRBD1 (5 bases). The CDR3 has 14 residues. Germline assignment: CDR1 SGHRS and CDR2 YFSETQ. Trimming stripped 4 bases from V and 1 base from J, with 11 bases between. The CDR3 DNA reads as TGCGCCAGCAGCCGCGGGGGAGTTAACTATGGCTACACCTTC. This sequence encodes CASSRGGVNYGYTF.

The CDR3 coding sequence is TGCGCCAGCAGCCAGAGCGCGGGGGGTCAATACAATGAGCAGTTCTTC. It encodes CASSQSAGGQYNEQFF. The J gene is TRBJ2-1, the V gene TRBV4-3; 8 nucleotides align to TRBD2. The CDR3 consists of 16 residues. Germline V gene lookup returns CDR1 LGHNA and CDR2 YSLEER. Losses at the gene ends were 3 bases for V and 4 bases for J; bases not matched to a gene: 8.

The rearrangement joins TRBV18 to TRBJ2-1; TRBD1 matches at 10 bases. This CDR3 spans 15 amino acids. V dropped 2 bases and J dropped 8; count of bases not matched to a gene: 6. CDR1 KGHSH and CDR2 LQKENI come from the germline V gene. The DNA of the CDR3 is TGTGCCAGCTCACCATTGGACAGGGGGTTGTATGAGCAGTTCTTC. Its translation: CASSPLDRGLYEQFF.

The V call is TRBV18, the J call TRBJ1-4; possibly TRBD1 for D (6 bases). Deletions cut 1 base from V and 10 bases from J, with 10 bases between. The CDR3 runs 13 residues. The germline V gene has CDR1 KGHSH and CDR2 LQKENI. In DNA, the CDR3 is TGTGCCAGCTCACCACACAGGGAGGGAAAACTGTTTTTT. Encoded protein: CASSPHREGKLFF.

This chain joins TRBV10-3 and TRBJ2-7; 8 nucleotides align to TRBD1. J lost 5 bases, V lost 6 bases, and 6 bases had no gene match. This CDR3 has 13 amino acids. From germline, CDR1 is ENHRY and CDR2 SYGVKD. The CDR3 DNA follows: TGTGCCATCAGGGGGACAGGACAGGACGAGCAGTACTTC. This encodes CAIRGTGQDEQYF.

The chain links TRBV4-2 to TRBJ1-5, with 7 bases identical to TRBD1. The CDR3 spans 18 residues. The junction had 14 bases not matched to a gene; V was cut back by 1 base and J by 5 bases. Germline CDR1 is LGHNA and CDR2 is YNFKEQ. The CDR3: CASSQGGTVEKGDQPQHF. The CDR3 DNA is TGTGCCAGCAGCCAAGGGGGGACAGTTGAGAAGGGAGATCAGCCCCAGCATTTT.

This clone was counted a few times. In DNA form, the CDR3 reads TGTGCCAGAACCAAACCCGGGGGAACTACGTTACTTGAAGCTTTCTTT. Translated: CARTKPGGTTLLEAFF. J is TRBJ1-1 and V is TRBV11-3; a possible D gene is TRBD1 (5 bases). From germline, CDR1 is SGHNT and CDR2 YENEEA. Trimming shortened V by 9 bases and J by 7 bases, and 27 bases separated the two germline ends. The CDR3 spans 16 residues. Supplemented by reference TRBV11-3 and TRBJ1-1, the full variable domain reads EAGVVQSPRYKIIEKKQPVAFWCNPISGHNTLYWYLQNLGQGPELLIRYENEEAVDDSQLPKDRFSAERLKGVDSTLKIQPAELGDSAVYLCARTKPGGTTLLEAFFGQGTRLTVV.

This chain connects TRBV2 to TRBJ2-5; TRBD1 might be the D (6 bases). The CDR3 is 16 residues long. Germline CDR1 and CDR2: SNHLY and FYNNEI. V was shortened by 4 bases and J by 4 bases, with 19 bases between the two germline ends. The CDR3 bases are TGTGCCAGCAGTGCAGGGGACGAAGTCCATACAGAGACCCAGTACTTC. Translated, it gives CASSAGDEVHTETQYF.

The CDR3 DNA reads TGTGCCAGCAGTCGACCGGGACTAGCCCCCTACGAGCAGTACTTC. As protein: CASSRPGLAPYEQYF. V gene TRBV6-5 combines with J gene TRBJ2-7; TRBD2 agrees at 9 bases. CDR3 size: 15 residues. The V segment lost 5 bases and the J segment 2 bases; nucleotides outside the gene matches: 7. Germline V gives CDR1 MNHEY, CDR2 SVGAGI.